In its sample, the clone carrying this T cell receptor (beta chain) was seen a few times. The sample is drawn from a study of blood T cell repertoires in COVID-19. Study in general: Samples taken during acute and convalescent COVID-19 were collected in the United States, Italy and Spain. The cDNA or gDNA used as material had been derived from T cells, B-cell-depleted T cells, or PBMCs.

This CDR3 has 17 residues. CDR1 is MNHNY and CDR2 is SVGAGI in the germline V gene (reference sequence). The junction had 9 bases not matched to a gene; V was cut back by 5 bases and J by 7 bases. In the original workflow: By means of reference gene primer amplification, nucleated cell counts were estimated. The table came from immunoSEQ multiplex PCR; TCRdb's copy has only in-frame clones and leaves some out. V, J and clone size are those of that table, while D and trimming were read from the DNA. Here the sample spans 100,000 to 150,000 clones, about 85% being singletons. Sequencing was performed on peripheral blood. The TCR originated in a man aged 55 to 70 with acute or convalescent COVID-19. The chain has TRBV6-6 and TRBJ2-2; 14 nucleotides align to TRBD2. The CDR3 bases are TGTGCCAGCAGTCAGGGACTAGCGGGAGCCCCCGGCGGGGAGCTGTTTTTT. It yields the protein CASSQGLAGAPGGELFF.